This TCR beta chain is drawn from a study of T-cell memory formation after mild COVID-19. Overall study context: Largely donor-specific sequence clusters came from a couple of donors.

MiXCR, run by TCRdb on the 5' RACE reads, gives a single entry per CDR3 protein. The sample shows about 620,000 distinct CDR3 sequences, more than 15% of them seen only once. Germline CDR1 and CDR2: MNHNY and SVGAGI (reference sequence). The CDR3 sequence is 16 residues long. With V trimmed by 4 bases and J by 1 base, 9 bases remained unmatched. The sequenced sample consisted of PBMCs or a T cell subset sorted from them (not recorded which). The gene calls are TRBV6-6 and TRBJ2-7; TRBD1 matches 8 bases. This TCR was recovered from an adult woman who had mild COVID-19 (a few samples of this study predate the infection). Cell type and time point are not known. CDR3 DNA: TGTGCCAGCAGTTCCCATACGACAGGGGCATCCTACGAGCAGTACTTC. Its translation: CASSSHTTGASYEQYF.